This T cell receptor (beta chain) derives from a study of T cells in Graves' hyperthyroidism and ophthalmopathy. Study-wide results and limits: Most expanded thyroid clonotypes above 0.001 also appeared in blood.

To note about this clonotype: Its antigen is undetermined.

The CDR3 is 16 residues long. With 4 bases clipped from V and 5 bases from J, the junction kept 12 bases outside the gene matches. Germline V CDR1 and CDR2: LGHDT, YNNKEL (reference sequence). Graves' hyperthyroidism qualified as stable when ophthalmopathy did not progress within 18 months. Exclusion criteria comprised uncontrolled infection, other autoimmune disease, pregnancy or lactation. Clinical symptoms, serum thyroxine, TRAb, thyroid ultrasound and orbital computed tomography established diagnosis. The CDR3 regions of TCR beta were amplified from RNA transcripts. Researchers ran a first-round RT-PCR on the TCR CDR3 using the HTBI primer set. TCRdb re-derived calls from the multiplex PCR reads in MiXCR, one entry per CDR3 protein. Among 500,000 to 550,000 distinct CDR3 sequences, about a fifth were seen once, and the ten largest hold approximately 25%.

The TCR originated in a man aged 18 to 35 with Graves' hyperthyroidism. Material: blood. The chain couples TRBV3-1 to TRBJ2-5; 8 positions agree with TRBD1. This CDR3 reads CASSRPTGQVAETQYF. CDR3 sequence (DNA): TGTGCCAGCAGCCGCCCTACGGGACAGGTGGCGGAGACCCAGTACTTC.